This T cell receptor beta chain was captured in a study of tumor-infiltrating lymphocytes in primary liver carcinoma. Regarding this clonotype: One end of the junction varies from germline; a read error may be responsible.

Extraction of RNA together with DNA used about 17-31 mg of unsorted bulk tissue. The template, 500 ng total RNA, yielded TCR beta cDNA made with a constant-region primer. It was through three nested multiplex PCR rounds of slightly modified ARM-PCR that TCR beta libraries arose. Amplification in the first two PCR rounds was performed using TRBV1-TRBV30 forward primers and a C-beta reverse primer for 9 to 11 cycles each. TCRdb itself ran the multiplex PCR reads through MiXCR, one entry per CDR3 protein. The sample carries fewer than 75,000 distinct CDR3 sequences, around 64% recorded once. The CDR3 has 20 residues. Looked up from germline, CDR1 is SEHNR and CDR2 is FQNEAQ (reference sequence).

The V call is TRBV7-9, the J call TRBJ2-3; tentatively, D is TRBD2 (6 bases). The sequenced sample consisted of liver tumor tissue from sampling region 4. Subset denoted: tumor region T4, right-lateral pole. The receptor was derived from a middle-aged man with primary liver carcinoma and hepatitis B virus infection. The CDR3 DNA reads TGTGCCAACAGCTGGCCCCCGGGACCAGCTGGAGGGCCGGCTTCAGATACGCAGTATTTT. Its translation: CANSWPPGPAGGPASDTQYF.